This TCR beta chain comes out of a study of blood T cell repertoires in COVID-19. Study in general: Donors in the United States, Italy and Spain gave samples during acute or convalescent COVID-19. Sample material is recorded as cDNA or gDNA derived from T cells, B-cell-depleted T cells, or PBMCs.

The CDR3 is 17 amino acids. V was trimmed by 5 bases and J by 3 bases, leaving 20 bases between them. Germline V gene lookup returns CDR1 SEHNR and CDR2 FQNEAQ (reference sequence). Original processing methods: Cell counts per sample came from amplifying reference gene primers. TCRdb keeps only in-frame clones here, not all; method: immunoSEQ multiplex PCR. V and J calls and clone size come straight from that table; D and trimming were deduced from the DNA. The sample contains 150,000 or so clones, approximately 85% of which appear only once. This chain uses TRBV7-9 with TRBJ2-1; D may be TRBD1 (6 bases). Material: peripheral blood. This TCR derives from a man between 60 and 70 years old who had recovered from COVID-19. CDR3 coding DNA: TGTGCCAGCAGCCCGGGCGCCGACAGGTTAAACTACAATGAGCAGTTCTTC. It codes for CASSPGADRLNYNEQFF.